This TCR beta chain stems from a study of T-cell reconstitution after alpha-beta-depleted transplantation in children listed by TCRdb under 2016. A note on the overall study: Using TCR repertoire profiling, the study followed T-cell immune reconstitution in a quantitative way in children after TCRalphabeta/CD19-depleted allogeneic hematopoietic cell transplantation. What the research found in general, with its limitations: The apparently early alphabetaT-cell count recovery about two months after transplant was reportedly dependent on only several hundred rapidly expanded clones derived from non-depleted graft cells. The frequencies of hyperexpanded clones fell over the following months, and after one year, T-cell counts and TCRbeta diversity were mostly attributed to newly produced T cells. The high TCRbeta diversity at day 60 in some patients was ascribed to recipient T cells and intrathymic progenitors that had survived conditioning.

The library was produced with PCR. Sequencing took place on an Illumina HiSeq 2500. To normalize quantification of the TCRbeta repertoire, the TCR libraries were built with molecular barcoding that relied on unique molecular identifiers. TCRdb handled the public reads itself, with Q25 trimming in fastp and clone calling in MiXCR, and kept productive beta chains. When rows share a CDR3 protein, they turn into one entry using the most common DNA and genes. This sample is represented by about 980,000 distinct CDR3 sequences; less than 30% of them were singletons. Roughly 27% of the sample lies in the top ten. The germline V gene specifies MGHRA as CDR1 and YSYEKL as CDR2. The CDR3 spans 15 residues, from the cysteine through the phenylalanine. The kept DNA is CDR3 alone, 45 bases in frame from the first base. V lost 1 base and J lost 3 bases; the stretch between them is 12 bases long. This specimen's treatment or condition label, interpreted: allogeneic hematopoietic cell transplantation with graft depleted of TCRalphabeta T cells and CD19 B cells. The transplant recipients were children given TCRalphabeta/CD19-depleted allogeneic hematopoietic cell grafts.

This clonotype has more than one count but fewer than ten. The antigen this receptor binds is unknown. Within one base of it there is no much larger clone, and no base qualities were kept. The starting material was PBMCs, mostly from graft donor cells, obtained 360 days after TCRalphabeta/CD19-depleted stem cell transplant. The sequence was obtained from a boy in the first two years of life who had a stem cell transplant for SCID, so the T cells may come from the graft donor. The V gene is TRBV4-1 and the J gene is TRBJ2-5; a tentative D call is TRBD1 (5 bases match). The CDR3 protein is CASSQGRVEKETQYF. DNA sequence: TGCGCCAGCAGCCAAGGCAGGGTGGAGAAAGAGACCCAGTACTTC.